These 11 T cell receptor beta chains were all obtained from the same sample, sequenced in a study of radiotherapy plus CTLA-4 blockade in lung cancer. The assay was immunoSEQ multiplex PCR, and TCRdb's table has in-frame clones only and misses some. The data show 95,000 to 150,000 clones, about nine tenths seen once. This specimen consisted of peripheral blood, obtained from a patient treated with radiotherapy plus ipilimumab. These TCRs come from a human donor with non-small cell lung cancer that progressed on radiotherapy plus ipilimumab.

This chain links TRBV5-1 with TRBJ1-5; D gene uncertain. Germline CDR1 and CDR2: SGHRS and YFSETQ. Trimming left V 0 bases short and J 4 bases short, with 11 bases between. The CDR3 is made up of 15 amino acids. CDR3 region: CASSLGSDYNQPQHF. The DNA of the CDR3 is TGCGCCAGCAGCTTGGGTTCAGACTATAATCAGCCCCAGCATTTT.

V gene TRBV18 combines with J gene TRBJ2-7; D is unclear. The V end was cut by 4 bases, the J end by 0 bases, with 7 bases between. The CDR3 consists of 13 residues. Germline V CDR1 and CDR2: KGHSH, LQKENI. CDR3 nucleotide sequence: TGTGCCAGCTCACAAGCCAACTCCTACGAGCAGTACTTC. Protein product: CASSQANSYEQYF.

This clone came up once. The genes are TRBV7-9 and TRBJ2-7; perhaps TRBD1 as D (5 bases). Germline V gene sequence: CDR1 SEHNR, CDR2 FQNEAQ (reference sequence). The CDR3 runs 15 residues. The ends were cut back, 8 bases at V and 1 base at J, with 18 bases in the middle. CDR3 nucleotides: TGTGCCAGCCCATTCGGGTCAGGGATTTCCTACGAGCAGTACTTC. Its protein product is CASPFGSGISYEQYF.

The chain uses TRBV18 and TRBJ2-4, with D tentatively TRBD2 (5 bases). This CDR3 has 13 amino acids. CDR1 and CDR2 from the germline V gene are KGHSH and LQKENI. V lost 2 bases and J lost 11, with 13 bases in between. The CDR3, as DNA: TGTGCCAGCTCACCAGGGATCGAGGAGGTTCAGTACTTC. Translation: CASSPGIEEVQYF.

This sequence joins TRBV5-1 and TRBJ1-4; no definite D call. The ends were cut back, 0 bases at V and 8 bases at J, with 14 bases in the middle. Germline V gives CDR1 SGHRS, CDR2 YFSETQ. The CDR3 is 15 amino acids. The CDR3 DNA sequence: TGCGCCAGCAGCTTGGTGGGATCCTTAGGAGAAAAACTGTTTTTT. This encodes CASSLVGSLGEKLFF.

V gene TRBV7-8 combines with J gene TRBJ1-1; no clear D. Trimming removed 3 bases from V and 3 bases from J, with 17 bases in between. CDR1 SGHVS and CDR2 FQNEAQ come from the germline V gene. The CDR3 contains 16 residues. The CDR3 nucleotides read TGTGCCAGCAGCTTTGACACGACGTACCTCCACACTGAAGCTTTCTTT. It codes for CASSFDTTYLHTEAFF. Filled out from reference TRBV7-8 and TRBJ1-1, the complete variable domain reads GAGVSQSPRYKVAKRGQDVALRCDPISGHVSLFWYQQALGQGPEFLTYFQNEAQLDKSGLPSDRFFAERPEGSVSTLKIQRTQQEDSAVYLCASSFDTTYLHTEAFFGQGTRLTVV.

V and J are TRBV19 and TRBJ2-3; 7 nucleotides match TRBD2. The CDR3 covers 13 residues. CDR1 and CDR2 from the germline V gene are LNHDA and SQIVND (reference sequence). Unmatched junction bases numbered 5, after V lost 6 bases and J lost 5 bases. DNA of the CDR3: TGTGCCAGTAGCCGGGACTACCAAGATACGCAGTATTTT. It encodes CASSRDYQDTQYF.

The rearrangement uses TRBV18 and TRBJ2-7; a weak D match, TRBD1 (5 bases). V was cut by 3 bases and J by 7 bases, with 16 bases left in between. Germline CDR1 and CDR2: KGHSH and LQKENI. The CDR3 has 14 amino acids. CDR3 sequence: CASSPSQEFIEQYF. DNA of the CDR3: TGTGCCAGCTCACCGTCACAGGAGTTTATAGAGCAGTACTTC. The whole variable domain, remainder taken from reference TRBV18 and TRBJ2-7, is NAGVMQNPRHLVRRRGQEARLRCSPMKGHSHVYWYRQLPEEGLKFMVYLQKENIIDESGMPKERFSAEFPKEGPSILRIQQVVRGDSAAYFCASSPSQEFIEQYFGPGTRLTVT.

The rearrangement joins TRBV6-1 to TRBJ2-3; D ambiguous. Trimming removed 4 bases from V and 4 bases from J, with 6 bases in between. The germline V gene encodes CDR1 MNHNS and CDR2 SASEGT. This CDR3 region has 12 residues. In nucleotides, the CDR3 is TGTGCCAGCAGTGGCGACGCAGATACGCAGTATTTT. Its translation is CASSGDADTQYF.

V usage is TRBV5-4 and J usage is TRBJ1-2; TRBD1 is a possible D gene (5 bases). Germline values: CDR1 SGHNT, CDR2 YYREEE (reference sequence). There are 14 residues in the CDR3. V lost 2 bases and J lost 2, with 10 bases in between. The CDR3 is CASSFTGGNYGYTF. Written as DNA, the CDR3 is TGTGCCAGCAGCTTTACAGGCGGAAACTATGGCTACACCTTC. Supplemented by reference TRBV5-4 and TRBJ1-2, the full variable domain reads ETGVTQSPTHLIKTRGQQVTLRCSSQSGHNTVSWYQQALGQGPQFIFQYYREEENGRGNFPPRFSGLQFPNYSSELNVNALELDDSALYLCASSFTGGNYGYTFGSGTRLTVV.

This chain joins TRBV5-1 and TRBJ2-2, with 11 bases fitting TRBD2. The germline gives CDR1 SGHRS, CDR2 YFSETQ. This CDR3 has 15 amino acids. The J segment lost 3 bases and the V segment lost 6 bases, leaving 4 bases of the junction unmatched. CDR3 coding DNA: TGCGCCAGCACCAAACTAGCGGGAGACACCGGGGAGCTGTTTTTT. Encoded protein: CASTKLAGDTGELFF.